This T cell receptor beta chain was captured by sequencing in a study of CD8 T cells in Susac syndrome. Whole-study results and caveats: The study recognized that its TCR sequencing and HLA analysis covered a relatively small number of individuals.

Points on this clonotype: Its antigen is currently unknown.

RNA amounts of 0.5 to 1 ug underwent reverse transcription with random hexamers. By means of immunoSEQ multiplex PCR, TCR beta CDR3 spanning 54 Vbeta and 13 Jbeta underwent amplification. Each CDR3 protein gets one entry after TCRdb re-called the immunoSEQ multiplex PCR reads with MiXCR. Of just over 80,000 distinct CDR3 sequences listed, 90% to 95% are singletons. Sequencing of TCR beta was undertaken in CD8+ and CD4+ T cells derived from blood. The source material was CD8+ T cells from PBMCs. This TCR derives from a human donor in good health.

Here the CDR3 reads CASSPWIAEETQYF. DNA for the CDR3: TGTGCCAGCAGCCCGTGGATCGCCGAGGAGACCCAGTACTTC. The chain recombines TRBV11-2 with TRBJ2-5, with unresolved D. The V gene's germline CDR1 is SGHAT and CDR2 FQNNGV. This CDR3 spans 14 amino acids. Trimming cost V 5 bases and J 5 bases, with 15 bases left between them.